This TCR beta chain was captured by sequencing in a study of T-cell reconstitution after alpha-beta-depleted transplantation in children. Unique molecular identifiers were incorporated when the TCRbeta library was constructed. TCRdb fed the PCR reads into MiXCR, producing one record per CDR3 protein. The table lists fewer than 500,000 distinct CDR3 sequences, roughly 43% of them singletons. With respect to this clonotype: The target antigen is unknown. Just one base apart from a much larger clone, this may be a read error.

Germline lookup yields CDR1 MGHRA and CDR2 YSYEKL. CDR3 size: 18 residues. Study results and limitations: The study reportedly traced alpha-beta T cells about two months after transplant to several hundred expanded graft clones.

The V gene is TRBV4-1, the J gene TRBJ2-1; 10 positions agree with TRBD2. The specimen was PBMCs, collected before TCRalphabeta/CD19-depleted stem cell transplant. The TCR was taken from a girl aged 2 to 9 with aplastic anemia, due to receive a stem cell transplant. For the CDR3, the DNA is TGCGCCGGCAGCCAAGAACCGAGGCCTAGCGGGAGATACAATGAGCAGTTCTTC. Protein product: CAGSQEPRPSGRYNEQFF.